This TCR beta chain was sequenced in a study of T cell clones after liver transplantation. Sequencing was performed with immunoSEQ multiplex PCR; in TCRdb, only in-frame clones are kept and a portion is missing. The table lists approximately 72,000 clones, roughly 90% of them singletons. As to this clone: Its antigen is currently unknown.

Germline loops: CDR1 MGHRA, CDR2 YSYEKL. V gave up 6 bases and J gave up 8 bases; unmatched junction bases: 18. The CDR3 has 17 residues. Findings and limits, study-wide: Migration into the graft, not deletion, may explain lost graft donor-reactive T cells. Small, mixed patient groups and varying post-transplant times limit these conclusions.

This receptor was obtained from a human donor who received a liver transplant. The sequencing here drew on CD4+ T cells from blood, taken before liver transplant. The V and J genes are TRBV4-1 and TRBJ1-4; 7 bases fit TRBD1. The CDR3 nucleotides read TGCGCCAGCAGAGAACGCCCCACCGGGACAGTGAGGGAAAAACTGTTTTTT. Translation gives CASRERPTGTVREKLFF.